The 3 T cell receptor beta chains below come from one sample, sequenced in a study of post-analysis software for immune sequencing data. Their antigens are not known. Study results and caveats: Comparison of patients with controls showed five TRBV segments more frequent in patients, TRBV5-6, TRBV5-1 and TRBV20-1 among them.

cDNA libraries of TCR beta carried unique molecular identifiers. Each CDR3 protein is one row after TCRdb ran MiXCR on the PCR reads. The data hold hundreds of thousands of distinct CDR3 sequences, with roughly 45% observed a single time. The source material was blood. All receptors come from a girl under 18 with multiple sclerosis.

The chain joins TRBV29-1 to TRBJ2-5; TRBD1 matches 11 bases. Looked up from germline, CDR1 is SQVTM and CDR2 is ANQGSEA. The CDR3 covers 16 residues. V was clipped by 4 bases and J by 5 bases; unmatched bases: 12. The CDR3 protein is CSVGSGQGAIGETQYF. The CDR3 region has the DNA TGCAGCGTTGGATCTGGACAGGGGGCAATTGGGGAGACCCAGTACTTC. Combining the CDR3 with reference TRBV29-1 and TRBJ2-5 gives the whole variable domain SAVISQKPSRDICQRGTSLTIQCQVDSQVTMMFWYRQQPGQSLTLIATANQGSEATYESGFVIDKFPISRPNLTFSTLTVSNMSPEDSSIYLCSVGSGQGAIGETQYFGPGTRLLVL.

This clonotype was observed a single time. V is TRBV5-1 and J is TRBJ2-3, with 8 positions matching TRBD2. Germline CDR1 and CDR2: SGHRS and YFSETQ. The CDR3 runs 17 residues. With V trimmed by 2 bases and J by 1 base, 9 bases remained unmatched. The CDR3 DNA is TGCGCCAGCAGCTTATTTAGCGGGGCTGGCGGCACAGATACGCAGTATTTT. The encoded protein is CASSLFSGAGGTDTQYF.

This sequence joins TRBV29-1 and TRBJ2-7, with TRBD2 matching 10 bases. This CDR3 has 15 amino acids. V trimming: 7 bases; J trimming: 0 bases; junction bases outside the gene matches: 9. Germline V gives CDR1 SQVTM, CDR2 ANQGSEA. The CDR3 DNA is TGCAGCGCTCGGACTAGCGGAGGGAGCTCCTACGAGCAGTACTTC. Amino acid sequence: CSARTSGGSSYEQYF.